These T cell receptor beta chains were read from a single sample in a study of identical twins. TCRdb used MiXCR to reprocess the 5' RACE reads, holding one entry per CDR3 protein. The table lists about 920,000 distinct CDR3 sequences, about 12% of them singletons. The sample also formed part of further work on yellow fever vaccine responses in identical twins.

Sequencing was performed on PBMCs. The receptors originated from a woman between 18 and 29 years old in good health. CDR3s include the opening cysteine and the closing phenylalanine or tryptophan. A D gene is named only where the DNA matches it firmly. Some rows mark clone size as missing; the rest say once, few, many or name a class of expanded clone.

clone_size d_call j_call v_call cdr3_aa cdr3_nt
- - TRBJ2-2 TRBV20-1 CSARQGYDTGELFF TGCAGTGCTAGACAGGGATACGACACCGGGGAGCTGTTTTTT
many - TRBJ2-3 TRBV5-5 CASSLGETSTDTQYF TGTGCCAGCAGCCTCGGAGAGACTAGCACAGATACGCAGTATTTT
few - TRBJ2-2 TRBV14 CASSPITTGELFF TGTGCCAGCAGCCCTATAACCACCGGGGAGCTGTTTTTT
few - TRBJ2-5 TRBV7-2 CASSRKTRDLQETQYF TGTGCCAGCAGCAGAAAAACCCGGGACCTCCAAGAGACCCAGTACTTC
many - TRBJ2-1 TRBV7-9 CASSFSESSYNEQFF TGTGCCAGCAGCTTTAGCGAGAGCTCCTACAATGAGCAGTTCTTC
few - TRBJ2-3 TRBV25-1 CASSYLTERGTAFTDTQYF TGTGCCAGCAGTTACCTCACCGAACGGGGCACGGCGTTCACAGATACGCAGTATTTT
- - TRBJ1-5 TRBV6-1 CASLGQTYQPQHF TGTGCCAGCCTAGGACAGACTTATCAGCCCCAGCATTTT
few - TRBJ2-1 TRBV5-6 CASSPQVEGVGIDEQFF TGTGCCAGCAGCCCCCAAGTTGAGGGAGTAGGAATCGATGAGCAGTTCTTC
few TRBD2 TRBJ2-3 TRBV7-6 CASSLDAGVRADTQYF TGTGCCAGCAGCCTAGACGCGGGAGTGAGGGCAGATACGCAGTATTTT
many - TRBJ2-3 TRBV5-1 CASSFTGGGTDTQYF TGCGCCAGCAGCTTCACCGGAGGGGGCACAGATACGCAGTATTTT
- TRBD2 TRBJ2-2 TRBV20-1 CSARDLSGENTGELFF TGCAGTGCTAGAGATCTCAGCGGGGAGAACACCGGGGAGCTGTTTTTT
- - TRBJ2-3 TRBV10-3 CAISAASEDTQYF TGTGCCATCAGTGCTGCTAGCGAAGATACGCAGTATTTT
- - TRBJ2-2 TRBV28 CASSWSVRVTGELFF TGTGCCAGCAGTTGGAGTGTAAGGGTCACCGGGGAGCTGTTTTTT
- - TRBJ1-1 TRBV3-1 CASSQVLRNTEAFF TGTGCCAGCAGCCAAGTGCTGCGGAACACTGAAGCTTTCTTT
- - TRBJ2-5 TRBV7-9 CASSPGTETQYF TGTGCCAGCAGCCCCGGAACGGAGACCCAGTACTTC
- TRBD2 TRBJ2-1 TRBV20-1 CSALSGKSYNEQFF TGCAGTGCTCTCAGCGGGAAGTCCTACAATGAGCAGTTCTTC
- - TRBJ2-2 TRBV10-3 CATGTHGTGELFF TGTGCCACCGGGACACACGGCACCGGGGAGCTGTTTTTT
- TRBD1 TRBJ2-7 TRBV5-6 CASSLGGTGEQYF TGTGCCAGCAGCTTGGGCGGGACAGGCGAGCAGTACTTC
few TRBD2 TRBJ2-7 TRBV5-1 CASSQGGLAGGRTYEQYF TGCGCCAGCAGCCAGGGGGGACTAGCGGGAGGCCGGACCTACGAGCAGTACTTC
few TRBD1 TRBJ1-4 TRBV10-3 CATSGTGEEKLFF TGTGCCACCTCCGGGACAGGGGAGGAAAAACTGTTTTTT
few - TRBJ1-4 TRBV7-8 CASSLVPRGATNEKLFF TGTGCCAGCAGCTTAGTGCCCAGGGGAGCAACTAATGAAAAACTGTTTTTT
- TRBD2 TRBJ2-1 TRBV7-3 CASGGTIYNEQFF TGTGCCAGCGGCGGGACTATCTACAATGAGCAGTTCTTC
- - TRBJ1-6 TRBV3-1 CASSQVRTVTGGALHF TGTGCCAGCAGCCAAGTTAGAACAGTCACCGGTGGGGCCCTCCACTTT
- - TRBJ2-5 TRBV29-1 CSVGVMWETQYF TGCAGCGTTGGGGTAATGTGGGAGACCCAGTACTTC
few - TRBJ2-6 TRBV18 CASSPQEVAGANVLTF TGTGCCAGCTCACCACAAGAAGTGGCTGGGGCCAACGTCCTGACTTTC
- - TRBJ1-2 TRBV12-3/TRBV12-4 CASTGSGFNYGYTF TGTGCCAGCACCGGATCGGGCTTTAACTATGGCTACACCTTC
few - TRBJ2-1 TRBV6-1 CASRPSDGNEQFF TGTGCCAGCAGACCTTCCGATGGCAATGAGCAGTTCTTC
few TRBD1 TRBJ2-2 TRBV18 CASQQQGASTGELFF TGTGCCAGCCAACAGCAGGGGGCGAGCACCGGGGAGCTGTTTTTT
many TRBD1 TRBJ1-1 TRBV20-1 CSAGGQANTEAFF TGCAGTGCTGGGGGACAGGCGAACACTGAAGCTTTCTTT
- TRBD2 TRBJ2-1 TRBV28 CASSLLGAGVVGNEQFF TGTGCCAGCAGTTTATTAGGGGCGGGAGTGGTTGGTAATGAGCAGTTCTTC